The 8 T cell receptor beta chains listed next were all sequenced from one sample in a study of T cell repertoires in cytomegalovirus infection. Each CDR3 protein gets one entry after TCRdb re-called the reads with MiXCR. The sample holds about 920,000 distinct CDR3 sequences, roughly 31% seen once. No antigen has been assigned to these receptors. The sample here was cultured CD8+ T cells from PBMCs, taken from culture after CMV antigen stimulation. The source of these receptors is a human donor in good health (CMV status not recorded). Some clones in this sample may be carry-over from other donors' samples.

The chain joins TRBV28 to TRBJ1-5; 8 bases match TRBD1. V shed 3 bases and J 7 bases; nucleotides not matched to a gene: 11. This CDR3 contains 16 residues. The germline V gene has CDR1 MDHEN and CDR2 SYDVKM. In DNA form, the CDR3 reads TGTGCCAGCAGTTTTATCTGGACAGGGTCGGGACAGCCCCAGCATTTT. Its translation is CASSFIWTGSGQPQHF.

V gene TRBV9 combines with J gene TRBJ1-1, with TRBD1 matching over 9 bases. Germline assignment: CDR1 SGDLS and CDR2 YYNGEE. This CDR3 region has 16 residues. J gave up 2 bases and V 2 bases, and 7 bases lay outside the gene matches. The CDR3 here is CASSVKQGAGNTEAFF. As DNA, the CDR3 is TGTGCCAGCAGCGTGAAACAGGGGGCGGGAAACACTGAAGCTTTCTTT. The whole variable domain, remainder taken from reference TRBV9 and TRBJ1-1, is DSGVTQTPKHLITATGQRVTLRCSPRSGDLSVYWYQQSLDQGLQFLIQYYNGEERAKGNILERFSAQQFPDLHSELNLSSLELGDSALYFCASSVKQGAGNTEAFFGQGTRLTVV.

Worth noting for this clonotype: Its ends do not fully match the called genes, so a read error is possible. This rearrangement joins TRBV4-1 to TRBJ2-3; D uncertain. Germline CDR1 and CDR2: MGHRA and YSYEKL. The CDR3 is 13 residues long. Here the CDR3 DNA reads TGTGCCAGCAGCCCCCTCCTAGGTGGTACGCAGTATTTT. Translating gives CASSPLLGGTQYF.

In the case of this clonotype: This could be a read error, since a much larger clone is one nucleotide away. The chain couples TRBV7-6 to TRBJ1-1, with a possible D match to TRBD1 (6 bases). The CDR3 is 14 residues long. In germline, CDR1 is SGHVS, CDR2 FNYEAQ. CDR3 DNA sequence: TGTACCAGCAGCTTAGGGGGGGTACAAACGGAAGCTTTCTTT. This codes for CTSSLGGVQTEAFF. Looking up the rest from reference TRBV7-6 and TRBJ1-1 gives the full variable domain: GAGVSQSPRYKVTKRGQDVALRCDPISGHVSLYWYRQALGQGPEFLTYFNYEAQQDKSGLPNDRFSAERPEGSISTLTIQRTEQRDSAMYRCTSSLGGVQTEAFFGQGTRLTVV.

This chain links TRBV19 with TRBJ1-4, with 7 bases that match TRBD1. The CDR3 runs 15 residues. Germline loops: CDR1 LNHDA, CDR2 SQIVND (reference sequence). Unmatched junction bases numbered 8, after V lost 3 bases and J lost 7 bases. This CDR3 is CASSIDGRGTEKLFF. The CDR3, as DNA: TGTGCCAGTAGTATTGACGGCAGGGGGACTGAAAAACTGTTTTTT. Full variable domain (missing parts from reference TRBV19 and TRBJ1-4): DGGITQSPKYLFRKEGQNVTLSCEQNLNHDAMYWYRQDPGQGLRLIYYSQIVNDFQKGDIAEGYSVSREKKESFPLTVTSAQKNPTAFYLCASSIDGRGTEKLFFGSGTQLSVL.

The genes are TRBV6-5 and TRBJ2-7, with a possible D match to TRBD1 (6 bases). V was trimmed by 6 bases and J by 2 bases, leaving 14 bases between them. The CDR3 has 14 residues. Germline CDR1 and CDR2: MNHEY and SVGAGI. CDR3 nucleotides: TGTGCCAGCAGCAAGGACAGATCCACCTACGAGCAGTACGTC. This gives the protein CASSKDRSTYEQYV.

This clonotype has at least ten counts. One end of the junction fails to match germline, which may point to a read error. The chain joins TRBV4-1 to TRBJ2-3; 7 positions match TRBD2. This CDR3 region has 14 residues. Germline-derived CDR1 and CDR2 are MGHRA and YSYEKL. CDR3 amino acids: CASSPRGGTDTQYF. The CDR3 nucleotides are TGTGCCAGCAGCCCACGGGGGGGCACAGATACGCAGTATTTT.

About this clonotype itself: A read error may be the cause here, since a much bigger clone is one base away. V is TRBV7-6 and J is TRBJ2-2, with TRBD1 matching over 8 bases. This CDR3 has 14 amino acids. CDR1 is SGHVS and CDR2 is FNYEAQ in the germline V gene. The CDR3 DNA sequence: TGTGACAGCGAATGGACAGGGTACACCGGGGAGCTGTTTTTT. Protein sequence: CDSEWTGYTGELFF. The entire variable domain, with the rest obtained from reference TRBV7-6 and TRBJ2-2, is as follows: GAGVSQSPRYKVTKRGQDVALRCDPISGHVSLYWYRQALGQGPEFLTYFNYEAQQDKSGLPNDRFSAERPEGSISTLTIQRTEQRDSAMYRCDSEWTGYTGELFFGEGSRLTVL.